One sample yielded the 21 T cell receptor beta chains listed below, sequenced in a study of shared clonotypes between healthy human individuals. Sequencing used immunoSEQ multiplex PCR; TCRdb keeps in-frame clones, though not all of them. Of about 990,000 clones listed, approximately 80% were seen once; the top ten hold under 0.8%. Sequenced input: memory CD4+ T cells from PBMCs. Subset given: CD45RA-negative fraction. The source of these receptors is a man aged 18 to 30 in good health. Some clones in this sample may be carry-over from other donors' samples.

V usage is TRBV2 and J usage is TRBJ2-4; D is uncertain. Germline values: CDR1 SNHLY, CDR2 FYNNEI. There are 13 residues in the CDR3. The V gene lost 7 bases and the J gene lost 9 bases, with 16 bases spanning the gap. This chain's CDR3 is CASNPDQWSIQYF. In nucleotides, the CDR3 is TGTGCCAGCAATCCAGACCAATGGAGCATTCAGTACTTC.

The V and J genes are TRBV7-6 and TRBJ2-7; 9 nucleotides agree with TRBD1. This CDR3 is 17 amino acids long. J was trimmed by 0 bases and V by 5 bases; bases with no gene match: 11. Germline V gene data show CDR1 as SGHVS and CDR2 as FNYEAQ. As DNA, the CDR3 is TGTGCCAGCAGCCTGGGACAGGGCGGCTTTAGCTCCTACGAGCAGTACTTC. Translated, it gives CASSLGQGGFSSYEQYF.

This chain links TRBV7-9 with TRBJ2-5; 8 bases match TRBD1. Looked up from germline, CDR1 is SEHNR and CDR2 is FQNEAQ (reference sequence). Unmatched junction bases numbered 7, after V lost 1 base and J lost 0 bases. The CDR3 runs 17 residues. The CDR3 here is CASSLGRGLSNQETQYF. The CDR3 DNA is TGTGCCAGCAGCTTAGGCAGGGGGCTTAGTAACCAAGAGACCCAGTACTTC.

V is TRBV2 and J is TRBJ1-1, with TRBD1 identical over 11 bases. CDR1 and CDR2 from the germline V gene are SNHLY and FYNNEI. The CDR3 runs to 13 residues. The trim removed 7 bases at V and 11 bases at J, leaving 9 bases unmatched. CDR3 sequence: CASNVGQGVEAFF. DNA of the CDR3: TGTGCCAGCAACGTGGGACAGGGGGTCGAGGCTTTCTTT. The whole variable domain, filled in from reference TRBV2 and TRBJ1-1, reads EPEVTQTPSHQVTQMGQEVILRCVPISNHLYFYWYRQILGQKVEFLVSFYNNEISEKSEIFDDQFSVERPDGSNFTLKIRSTKLEDSAMYFCASNVGQGVEAFFGQGTRLTVV.

The rearrangement links TRBV7-7 to TRBJ2-3; TRBD2 matches at 7 bases. Germline V gene lookup returns CDR1 SSHAT and CDR2 FNYEAQ (reference sequence). The CDR3 is made up of 15 amino acids. V trimming: 2 bases; J trimming: 0 bases; junction bases outside the gene matches: 2. The CDR3 DNA is TGTGCCAGCAGCTTAAGCGGGACTAGCACAGATACGCAGTATTTT. This translates into CASSLSGTSTDTQYF.

This chain connects TRBV15 to TRBJ2-7, with D possibly being TRBD1 or TRBD2 (5 bases each). Germline V gene sequence: CDR1 LNHNV, CDR2 YYDKDF (reference sequence). This CDR3 has 13 amino acids. Trimming cost V 1 base and J 5 bases, with 9 bases left between them. The CDR3 DNA sequence: TGTGCCACCAGCAGAGCTCGAGGGGACGAGCAGTACTTC. As protein: CATSRARGDEQYF.

This clone was counted only a few times. The V and J genes are TRBV7-9 and TRBJ1-1, with 8 bases aligning to TRBD1. The CDR3 is 16 amino acids. The germline V gene encodes CDR1 SEHNR and CDR2 FQNEAQ (reference sequence). J gave up 2 bases and V 5 bases, and 10 bases lay outside the gene matches. CDR3 in amino acids: CASSTDSGTGNTEAFF. CDR3 DNA sequence: TGTGCCAGCAGCACCGATTCCGGGACAGGTAACACTGAAGCTTTCTTT.

This clone has a single count. J is TRBJ1-1 and V is TRBV15; TRBD1 is a possible D gene (6 bases). Germline V gives CDR1 LNHNV, CDR2 YYDKDF (reference sequence). CDR3 length: 14 amino acids. V was trimmed by 1 base and J by 5 bases, leaving 11 bases between them. CDR3 sequence (DNA): TGTGCCACCAGCAGAGTGCAGGGGTGGACTGAAGCTTTCTTT. Translating gives CATSRVQGWTEAFF. Based on the CDR3 plus reference TRBV15 and TRBJ1-1, the full variable domain is DAMVIQNPRYQVTQFGKPVTLSCSQTLNHNVMYWYQQKSSQAPKLLFHYYDKDFNNEADTPDNFQSRRPNTSFCFLDIRSPGLGDTAMYLCATSRVQGWTEAFFGQGTRLTVV.

In this sample, this clone turned up many times. The chain links TRBV27 to TRBJ1-3, with D unresolved. This CDR3 comprises 11 residues. Trimming removed 5 bases from V and 5 bases from J, with 4 bases in between. Germline CDR1 is MNHEY and CDR2 is SMNVEV (reference sequence). CDR3 region: CASSPRNTIYF. CDR3 bases: TGTGCCAGCAGTCCCCGAAACACCATATATTTT.

This chain connects TRBV28 to TRBJ2-7, with 8 bases aligning to TRBD2. CDR1 MDHEN and CDR2 SYDVKM come from the germline V gene. The CDR3 has 15 amino acids. The V segment lost 1 base and the J segment 0 bases; nucleotides outside the gene matches: 2. CDR3 coding DNA: TGTGCCAGCAGTTTATCCGGGACTAGCTCCTACGAGCAGTACTTC. Protein sequence: CASSLSGTSSYEQYF.

This clone has just a few counts. The chain is built from TRBV7-2 and TRBJ1-5; D is undetermined. The CDR3 runs 16 residues. Trimming took 0 bases from V and 10 from J, leaving 19 bases between them. Germline assignment: CDR1 SGHTA and CDR2 FQGNSA. Here the CDR3 DNA reads TGTGCCAGCAGCTTAGCTTTTGTAACTCCCCCGCTTCCCCAGCATTTT. Amino acid sequence: CASSLAFVTPPLPQHF. Full variable domain (rest looked up from reference TRBV7-2 and TRBJ1-5): GAGVSQSPSNKVTEKGKDVELRCDPISGHTALYWYRQSLGQGLEFLIYFQGNSAPDKSGLPSDRFSAERTGGSVSTLTIQRTQQEDSAVYLCASSLAFVTPPLPQHFGDGTRLSIL.

This clone was detected once. The V gene is TRBV4-1, the J gene TRBJ2-1; 10 nucleotides match TRBD2. This CDR3 contains 17 residues. Per the germline V gene, CDR1 is MGHRA and CDR2 is YSYEKL. The ends lost 1 base at V and 9 bases at J; junction bases unmatched: 12. Written as DNA, the CDR3 is TGCGCCAGCAGCCAAGTTCTGACTAGCGGGTCTTATGGTGAGCAGTTCTTC. Translation: CASSQVLTSGSYGEQFF.

This chain links TRBV19 with TRBJ1-4, with 7 bases fitting TRBD1. V lost 6 bases and J lost 6; bases outside the gene matches: 7. The germline V gene has CDR1 LNHDA and CDR2 SQIVND (reference sequence). The CDR3 length is 14 residues. The CDR3 DNA reads as TGTGCCAGTAGAAACATCCAGGGGGATGAAAAACTGTTTTTT. This codes for CASRNIQGDEKLFF.

This clone was detected once. The chain links TRBV5-4 to TRBJ2-1, with a weak D call TRBD2 (7 bases). The CDR3 runs 16 residues. Trimming left V 4 bases short and J 7 bases short, with 21 bases between. CDR1 SGHNT and CDR2 YYREEE come from the germline V gene (reference sequence). The CDR3 sequence is CASSHRSGGARNEQFF. The CDR3, as DNA: TGTGCCAGCAGCCACCGGTCGGGGGGCGCGAGGAATGAGCAGTTCTTC.

This clone has only one observation. The V and J genes are TRBV19 and TRBJ1-1; TRBD1 aligns across 7 bases. CDR3 length: 13 residues. Trimming at V came to 5 bases and at J to 3 bases, leaving 3 bases not matched to a gene. CDR1 is LNHDA, CDR2 SQIVND, per germline (reference sequence). The CDR3 nucleotides are TGTGCCAGTAGTGACAGGGCCCACACTGAAGCTTTCTTT. As protein: CASSDRAHTEAFF. The whole variable domain, filled in from reference TRBV19 and TRBJ1-1, reads DGGITQSPKYLFRKEGQNVTLSCEQNLNHDAMYWYRQDPGQGLRLIYYSQIVNDFQKGDIAEGYSVSREKKESFPLTVTSAQKNPTAFYLCASSDRAHTEAFFGQGTRLTVV.

V is TRBV7-9 and J is TRBJ2-7; D gene unclear. The germline V and J ends were trimmed by 5 bases and 6 bases, with 17 bases remaining between them. Germline V gene lookup returns CDR1 SEHNR and CDR2 FQNEAQ (reference sequence). CDR3 length equals 14 residues. Written as DNA, the CDR3 is TGTGCCAGCAGCGCCCCCGGACCACGGATCGAGCAGTACTTC. It yields the protein CASSAPGPRIEQYF.

This clone showed up just a few times. The chain joins TRBV7-9 to TRBJ2-7, with D possibly matching TRBD1 (6 bases). Trimming pared 2 bases from V and 2 bases from J, leaving 10 bases between. This CDR3 is 14 amino acids long. From germline, CDR1 is SEHNR and CDR2 FQNEAQ (reference sequence). The DNA for the CDR3 is TGTGCCAGCAGCTTAATGGCAGGGGCCTACGAGCAGTACTTC. Amino acids: CASSLMAGAYEQYF.

The J gene is TRBJ2-5, the V gene TRBV10-3; D might be TRBD1 or TRBD2, each matching 5 bases. The V end lost 1 base, the J end lost 5 bases, and 14 bases lay between the germline ends. Germline loops: CDR1 ENHRY, CDR2 SYGVKD. The CDR3 loop spans 15 amino acids. The CDR3 region has the DNA TGTGCCATCAGTGAGTTTGGGGGTATTGCGGAGACCCAGTACTTC. This gives the protein CAISEFGGIAETQYF.

In this sample, this clone turned up many times. The V call is TRBV4-1, the J call TRBJ1-2, with 9 bases lining up with TRBD1. Germline lookup yields CDR1 MGHRA and CDR2 YSYEKL. The CDR3 runs 14 residues. The junction had 4 bases not matched to a gene; V was cut back by 4 bases and J by 4 bases. The CDR3 region is CASSPTGGGYGYTF. CDR3 DNA: TGCGCCAGCAGCCCCACAGGGGGCGGCTATGGCTACACCTTC.

The V gene is TRBV7-8, the J gene TRBJ1-4; tentatively, D is TRBD1 (5 bases). This CDR3 is 15 amino acids long. CDR1 SGHVS and CDR2 FQNEAQ come from the germline V gene. Trimming pared 0 bases from V and 5 bases from J, leaving 10 bases between. In nucleotides, the CDR3 is TGTGCCAGCAGCTTAGCGTGGGGCGAGAATGAAAAACTGTTTTTT. It codes for CASSLAWGENEKLFF.

The chain employs TRBV11-3 and TRBJ1-5; D is ambiguous. The V and J ends lost 2 bases and 2 bases respectively, with 10 bases between them. Germline loops: CDR1 SGHNT, CDR2 YENEEA. This CDR3 is built from 15 residues. The CDR3 reads CASSLNGLRNQPQHF. CDR3 nucleotides: TGTGCCAGCAGCTTAAACGGTTTGCGCAATCAGCCCCAGCATTTT.